This T cell receptor beta chain was retrieved from a study of OX40 agonist ivuxolimab in advanced cancers. Findings and limits, study-wide: Researchers report that CD8+ T cells had, on average, more expanded clones than CD4+.

Of note for this clone: Its cognate antigen is unknown.

Libraries were prepared by immunoSEQ multiplex PCR; TCRdb keeps only in-frame clonotypes and omits some of them. This sample has some 90,000 clones, with about 90% found just once. Autoimmune disease history or systemic immunosuppression barred patients. Trimming stripped 0 bases from V and 4 bases from J, with 5 bases between. Per germline, CDR1 SGHRS and CDR2 YFSETQ. The CDR3 runs to 13 residues. This receptor was obtained from an adult with an advanced solid tumor such as melanoma, head and neck, liver or kidney cancer. The genes are TRBV5-1 and TRBJ2-1; no firm D call. The sample consisted of CD4+ or CD8+ T cells sorted from blood, taken in a trial of the OX40 agonist ivuxolimab. The CDR3 DNA reads TGCGCCAGCAGCTTGGGAGGATACAATGAGCAGTTCTTC. It translates to CASSLGGYNEQFF.